This passage covers 24 T cell receptor beta chains from one sample sequenced in a study of OX40 agonist ivuxolimab in advanced cancers. Profiled with immunoSEQ multiplex PCR; TCRdb holds only in-frame clones, not every one. The sample contains under 75,000 clones, 90% to 95% of which appear only once. Material: CD4+ or CD8+ T cells sorted from blood, obtained in a trial of the OX40 agonist ivuxolimab. The receptor source for this set is an adult with an advanced solid tumor such as melanoma, head and neck, liver or kidney cancer.

This chain links TRBV14 with TRBJ2-1; 8 bases map to TRBD2. With V trimmed by 3 bases and J by 5 bases, 9 bases remained unmatched. The CDR3 contains 16 residues. The germline gives CDR1 SGHDN, CDR2 FVKESK. Here the CDR3 DNA reads TGTGCCAGCAGCCAGTTCCCGCGGGAGGCCGACAATGAGCAGTTCTTC. Its translation: CASSQFPREADNEQFF.

V usage is TRBV14 and J usage is TRBJ2-2, with TRBD2 identical over 8 bases. Germline-derived CDR1 and CDR2 are SGHDN and FVKESK. CDR3 length: 18 amino acids. The ends lost 0 bases at V and 4 bases at J; junction bases unmatched: 10. Here the CDR3 reads CASSQDGLGTRSTGELFF. The CDR3 nucleotides are TGTGCCAGCAGCCAAGATGGGTTAGGGACTAGAAGCACCGGGGAGCTGTTTTTT.

The V gene is TRBV29-1, the J gene TRBJ2-7; D not certain. The CDR3 runs 12 residues. CDR1 is SQVTM and CDR2 is ANQGSEA in the germline V gene. V lost 1 base to trimming and J lost 2 bases, with 6 bases between them. As DNA, the CDR3 is TGCAGCGTTGAAGTGGGAACCTACGAGCAGTACTTC. The encoded protein is CSVEVGTYEQYF.

The rearrangement joins TRBV7-6 to TRBJ2-5, with 8 nucleotides matching TRBD1. The V gene's germline CDR1 is SGHVS and CDR2 FNYEAQ. J lost 4 bases, V lost 1 base, and 5 bases had no gene match. This CDR3 is 15 amino acids long. The DNA of the CDR3 is TGTGCCAGCAGCTTAGTGGACAGGGTCGGAGAGACCCAGTACTTC. This encodes CASSLVDRVGETQYF.

V gene TRBV18 combines with J gene TRBJ1-1; D might be TRBD1 (6 bases). The ends were cut back, 3 bases at V and 3 bases at J, with 14 bases in the middle. There are 15 residues in the CDR3. Germline-derived CDR1 and CDR2 are KGHSH and LQKENI. CDR3 bases: TGTGCCAGCTCACCTCGGAGGGGGGACGACACTGAAGCTTTCTTT. This gives the protein CASSPRRGDDTEAFF.

The chain recombines TRBV29-1 with TRBJ2-3; D is unresolved. V lost 3 bases to trimming and J lost 0 bases, with 7 bases between them. The V gene's germline CDR1 is SQVTM and CDR2 ANQGSEA. The CDR3 has 13 amino acids. CDR3 DNA: TGCAGCGTTGACGTTACTAGCACAGATACGCAGTATTTT. This encodes CSVDVTSTDTQYF.

Turning to this clone: This sample also contains other DNA sequences that code for the same CDR3. V and J are TRBV9 and TRBJ2-3; D is possibly TRBD2 (5 bases). CDR3 size: 14 residues. Germline V gene sequence: CDR1 SGDLS, CDR2 YYNGEE. Trimming pared 0 bases from V and 0 bases from J, leaving 5 bases between. CDR3 sequence (DNA): TGTGCCAGCAGCGTAGGAGGGAGCACAGATACGCAGTATTTT. Translated: CASSVGGSTDTQYF.

This chain connects TRBV7-9 to TRBJ2-5; a weak D match, TRBD1 (6 bases). Germline loops: CDR1 SEHNR, CDR2 FQNEAQ (reference sequence). This CDR3 spans 14 amino acids. Trimming removed 6 bases from V and 2 bases from J, with 13 bases in between. DNA for the CDR3: TGTGCCAGCAGACCGTCGGGACAACAAGAGACCCAGTACTTC. Translated: CASRPSGQQETQYF.

This clone appeared a single time. The V gene is TRBV6-5, the J gene TRBJ2-2; D not certain. The CDR3 consists of 13 residues. The V gene lost 7 bases and the J gene lost 4 bases, with 10 bases spanning the gap. The germline V gene encodes CDR1 MNHEY and CDR2 SVGAGI. The CDR3 nucleotides are TGTGCCAGCACCCCAACAGTCACCGGGGAGCTGTTTTTT. This translates into CASTPTVTGELFF.

In this sample, this clone turned up a few times. The same CDR3 can be traced to other DNA sequences in this sample. This chain's CDR3 is CASSLGDSTDTQYF. The DNA for the CDR3 is TGCGCCAGCAGCTTGGGGGATAGCACAGATACGCAGTATTTT. V usage is TRBV5-1 and J usage is TRBJ2-3; D unclear. With 0 bases removed from V and 0 bases from J, the gap between germline ends came to 5 bases. Germline CDR1 is SGHRS and CDR2 is YFSETQ. The CDR3 has 14 residues.

CDR3 bases: TGTGCCAGTAGTGATTCGACAGGGGCTAGCAATCAGCCCCAGCATTTT. It encodes CASSDSTGASNQPQHF. This chain joins TRBV19 and TRBJ1-5, with TRBD1 matching over 8 bases. This CDR3 is built from 16 residues. The V and J ends lost 5 bases and 0 bases, in that order; junction bases with no gene match: 6. Germline CDR1 and CDR2: LNHDA and SQIVND (reference sequence). Looking up the rest from reference TRBV19 and TRBJ1-5 gives the full variable domain: DGGITQSPKYLFRKEGQNVTLSCEQNLNHDAMYWYRQDPGQGLRLIYYSQIVNDFQKGDIAEGYSVSREKKESFPLTVTSAQKNPTAFYLCASSDSTGASNQPQHFGDGTRLSIL.

The V call is TRBV27, the J call TRBJ1-1; the D gene is possibly TRBD1 (5 bases). This CDR3 contains 14 residues. Per the germline V gene, CDR1 is MNHEY and CDR2 is SMNVEV (reference sequence). V lost 3 bases, J lost 2 bases, and 10 bases lay in between. Here the CDR3 reads CASSFWGDNTEAFF. In DNA, the CDR3 is TGTGCCAGCAGTTTTTGGGGCGACAACACTGAAGCTTTCTTT.

This clone appeared a single time. The J gene is TRBJ1-1, the V gene TRBV27, with 8 bases fitting TRBD1. Germline assignment: CDR1 MNHEY and CDR2 SMNVEV (reference sequence). The CDR3 is made up of 12 amino acids. The junction had 2 bases not matched to a gene; V was cut back by 6 bases and J by 5 bases. CDR3 DNA: TGTGCCAGCAGCTACAGGGGGACTGAAGCTTTCTTT. Translation: CASSYRGTEAFF.

The chain carries TRBV14 and TRBJ1-2; D is possibly TRBD1 (5 bases). V was cut by 3 bases and J by 8 bases, with 13 bases left in between. Germline V gene data show CDR1 as SGHDN and CDR2 as FVKESK. The CDR3 has 13 residues. The CDR3 region has the DNA TGTGCCAGCAGCCAGGCTCAGGGAGGCGGCTACACCTTC. Translated: CASSQAQGGGYTF.

This chain links TRBV19 with TRBJ2-4; D not resolved. V lost 3 bases, J lost 5 bases, and 11 bases lay in between. There are 14 residues in the CDR3. Germline V lookup: CDR1 LNHDA, CDR2 SQIVND (reference sequence). The CDR3 spells CASSIVNLQNIQYF. CDR3 in DNA: TGTGCCAGTAGTATCGTCAACCTACAAAACATTCAGTACTTC.

V and J are TRBV11-2 and TRBJ2-7; the D gene is possibly TRBD2 (5 bases). V gave up 7 bases and J gave up 7 bases, with 17 bases separating them. The germline CDR1 and CDR2 sequences are SGHAT and FQNNGV. The CDR3 extends over 13 amino acids. Written as DNA, the CDR3 is TGTGCCAGCAACACCGAGGGCCCTCGGGAGCAGTACTTC. Translation gives CASNTEGPREQYF. The variable domain in full, completed from reference TRBV11-2 and TRBJ2-7, reads EAGVAQSPRYKIIEKRQSVAFWCNPISGHATLYWYQQILGQGPKLLIQFQNNGVVDDSQLPKDRFSAERLKGVDSTLKIQPAKLEDSAVYLCASNTEGPREQYFGPGTRLTVT.

CDR3 sequence reads: CASSLAGGTGYEQYF. The CDR3 DNA follows: TGTGCCAGCAGCTTAGCGGGGGGGACCGGATACGAGCAGTACTTC. This chain links TRBV7-9 with TRBJ2-7; TRBD2 matches 7 bases. Germline V gene data show CDR1 as SEHNR and CDR2 as FQNEAQ (reference sequence). The CDR3 is 15 amino acids. Trimming cost V 0 bases and J 4 bases; bases outside gene matches: 6.

The chain has TRBV27 and TRBJ2-1; D is undetermined. The germline V gene encodes CDR1 MNHEY and CDR2 SMNVEV (reference sequence). Trimming pared 2 bases from V and 9 bases from J, leaving 11 bases between. The CDR3 spans 13 residues. The CDR3: CASSLNTLGEQFF. The CDR3 coding sequence is TGTGCCAGCAGTTTAAATACGTTGGGTGAGCAGTTCTTC.

The chain recombines TRBV6-5 with TRBJ1-2, with D maybe TRBD1 (6 bases). The CDR3 is made up of 16 amino acids. Germline V gene lookup returns CDR1 MNHEY and CDR2 SVGAGI. Trimming removed 0 bases from V and 3 bases from J, with 14 bases in between. The CDR3 coding sequence is TGTGCCAGCAGTTACTCGCATCTGGGGGCCGACTATGGCTACACCTTC. Its protein is CASSYSHLGADYGYTF.

The genes are TRBV4-3 and TRBJ2-1, with 7 bases aligning to TRBD2. Germline V gives CDR1 LGHNA, CDR2 YSLEER. The V gene end was trimmed by 2 bases and the J gene end by 3 bases; junction bases not matched to a gene: 10. This CDR3 is 17 amino acids long. The CDR3 spells CASSQRLVAGGYNEQFF. The CDR3, as DNA: TGCGCCAGCAGCCAACGCTTGGTAGCGGGCGGCTACAATGAGCAGTTCTTC.

The V and J genes are TRBV6-5 and TRBJ1-1; no reliable D call. Between the trimmed V and J ends, which lost 5 bases and 0 bases, there was a span of 13 bases. This CDR3 has 15 amino acids. Germline CDR1 is MNHEY and CDR2 is SVGAGI. Written as DNA, the CDR3 is TGTGCCAGCAGTCCCGACCCCAATGTGAACACTGAAGCTTTCTTT. The encoded protein is CASSPDPNVNTEAFF.

In its sample, this clone was seen once. The chain combines TRBV28 with TRBJ1-1, with D unresolved. CDR3 length equals 16 residues. Germline CDR1 reads MDHEN; CDR2 reads SYDVKM. V lost 1 base and J 1 base, leaving 13 bases between the germline ends. CDR3 amino acids: CASSLSREGKNTEAFF. For the CDR3, the DNA is TGTGCCAGCAGTTTATCAAGGGAAGGGAAGAACACTGAAGCTTTCTTT.

This chain joins TRBV11-3 and TRBJ2-3; 10 bases match TRBD1. Trimming at V came to 5 bases and at J to 3 bases, leaving 5 bases not matched to a gene. The CDR3 has 15 amino acids. Germline V gene sequence: CDR1 SGHNT, CDR2 YENEEA. The CDR3 reads CASSPWTGGTDTQYF. In DNA form, the CDR3 reads TGTGCCAGCAGCCCCTGGACAGGGGGGACAGATACGCAGTATTTT. The variable domain in full, completed from reference TRBV11-3 and TRBJ2-3, reads EAGVVQSPRYKIIEKKQPVAFWCNPISGHNTLYWYLQNLGQGPELLIRYENEEAVDDSQLPKDRFSAERLKGVDSTLKIQPAELGDSAVYLCASSPWTGGTDTQYFGPGTRLTVL.

This clone showed up just a few times. This chain joins TRBV10-3 and TRBJ2-1, with TRBD1 matching 11 bases. Trimming at V came to 0 bases and at J to 6 bases, leaving 1 base not matched to a gene. This CDR3 contains 15 residues. Per the germline V gene, CDR1 is ENHRY and CDR2 is SYGVKD. The CDR3 DNA is TGTGCCATCAGTGAGTCCGGGACAGGGGGCAATGAGCAGTTCTTC. Encoded protein: CAISESGTGGNEQFF.